This TCR beta chain was sequenced during a study of blood T cell repertoires in COVID-19. Study context: T cells, B-cell-depleted T cells, or PBMCs supplied cDNA or gDNA.

CDR1 and CDR2 (germline): MNHEY, SMNVEV (reference sequence). The CDR3 runs to 14 residues. V lost 0 bases and J lost 4, with 8 bases in between. In the original workflow: How many nucleated cells were present was estimated from reference gene primer amplification. Using immunoSEQ multiplex PCR, the repertoire was profiled, and TCRdb retains in-frame clones only, with some absent. That table supplies the V and J calls and clone size; D and trimming were determined from the DNA. The table has under 350,000 clones, about 83% seen once. This receptor was identified in a woman aged 45 to 65 who had recovered from COVID-19. The rearrangement uses TRBV27 and TRBJ2-3, with D unclear. Source material: peripheral blood. CDR3 bases: TGTGCCAGCAGTTTATCTAGCCTCCCAGATACGCAGTATTTT. As protein: CASSLSSLPDTQYF.